The 21 T cell receptor beta chains listed next were all sequenced from one sample in a study of Ad26.COV2.S vaccination and SARS-CoV-2 variants. Noted treatment: approximately 18 received Ad26.COV2.S at low or high dose, single or two shots; a few received placebo; per-sample allocation not given. Material that was analyzed had been drawn on day 63 after the first vaccine or placebo injection. Method: immunoSEQ multiplex PCR; TCRdb's copy keeps in-frame clones and lacks some. The sample lists some 390,000 clones, approximately 91% occurring once. Sample: peripheral blood, taken in a trial of Ad26.COV2.S vaccine versus placebo. Receptors originate from a person between 18 and 65 years old who received the Ad26.COV2.S COVID-19 vaccine or a placebo.

This rearrangement joins TRBV5-1 to TRBJ2-1; 8 bases agree with TRBD2. V trimming: 4 bases; J trimming: 2 bases; junction bases outside the gene matches: 8. CDR1 and CDR2 (germline): SGHRS, YFSETQ. CDR3 length: 16 residues. Written as DNA, the CDR3 is TGCGCCAGCAGCGCGGCGGGGGGACTCACCTACAATGAGCAGTTCTTC. Its protein product is CASSAAGGLTYNEQFF. Together with reference TRBV5-1 and TRBJ2-1, the CDR3 gives the full variable domain: KAGVTQTPRYLIKTRGQQVTLSCSPISGHRSVSWYQQTPGQGLQFLFEYFSETQRNKGNFPGRFSGRQFSNSRSEMNVSTLELGDSALYLCASSAAGGLTYNEQFFGPGTRLTVL.

The V call is TRBV5-1, the J call TRBJ2-1; possibly TRBD1 for D (5 bases). This CDR3 has 13 residues. Deletions cut 4 bases from V and 3 bases from J, with 8 bases between. Germline CDR1 reads SGHRS; CDR2 reads YFSETQ. CDR3 bases: TGCGCCAGCAGCGTGGGGCGCTACAATGAGCAGTTCTTC. It encodes CASSVGRYNEQFF.

This clone was detected only once. The rearrangement joins TRBV6-4 to TRBJ2-1; the match to TRBD1 covers 7 bases. J lost 2 bases, V lost 5 bases, and 3 bases had no gene match. The CDR3 is made up of 14 amino acids. The germline V gene has CDR1 MRHNA and CDR2 SNTAGT. The CDR3: CASSRDSTYNEQFF. The CDR3 DNA follows: TGTGCCAGCAGTCGGGACAGTACCTACAATGAGCAGTTCTTC.

A few counts support this clone. The genes are TRBV30 and TRBJ1-6; D gene ambiguous. The CDR3 length is 15 residues. The ends were cut back, 5 bases at V and 7 bases at J, with 18 bases in the middle. Germline lookup yields CDR1 GTSNPN and CDR2 SVGIG (reference sequence). The CDR3 DNA is TGTGCCTGGTCCTCCCGGGAGCGAGGGAATTCACCCCTCCACTTT. Residues: CAWSSRERGNSPLHF.

The chain joins TRBV6-1 to TRBJ2-3; 14 bases line up with TRBD2. CDR3 length: 16 amino acids. Germline loops: CDR1 MNHNS, CDR2 SASEGT. V dropped 4 bases and J dropped 1; count of bases not matched to a gene: 1. CDR3 sequence reads: CASSATSGGGTDTQYF. CDR3 coding DNA: TGTGCCAGCAGTGCGACTAGCGGGGGGGGCACAGATACGCAGTATTTT.

This rearrangement joins TRBV9 to TRBJ1-2; D remains ambiguous. Trimming took 0 bases from V and 2 from J, leaving 11 bases between them. Germline assignment: CDR1 SGDLS and CDR2 YYNGEE. CDR3 size: 15 residues. The CDR3: CASSVDGEANYGYTF. The CDR3 DNA is TGTGCCAGCAGCGTAGACGGCGAAGCAAACTATGGCTACACCTTC.

The chain links TRBV30 to TRBJ2-5; 12 bases fit TRBD1. The CDR3 loop spans 15 amino acids. V gave up 4 bases and J gave up 2 bases; unmatched junction bases: 5. The germline V gene encodes CDR1 GTSNPN and CDR2 SVGIG (reference sequence). CDR3 nucleotide sequence: TGTGCCTGGACCAGGGACAGGGGGCTACAAGAGACCCAGTACTTC. Its protein product is CAWTRDRGLQETQYF.

This chain joins TRBV30 and TRBJ1-1; maybe TRBD1 (5 bases). Trimming took 3 bases from V and 11 from J, leaving 25 bases between them. The CDR3 has 15 amino acids. Germline values: CDR1 GTSNPN, CDR2 SVGIG (reference sequence). The CDR3, as DNA: TGTGCCTGGAGCGGGTATGAGTGGGGACCGTTGGGCGCTTTCTTT. This codes for CAWSGYEWGPLGAFF.

The chain has TRBV5-1 and TRBJ1-1, with D uncertain. Per the germline V gene, CDR1 is SGHRS and CDR2 is YFSETQ. The V gene lost 0 bases and the J gene lost 4 bases, with 7 bases spanning the gap. The CDR3 is 13 amino acids. The CDR3 bases are TGCGCCAGCAGCTTGGCCGGGCTCACTGAAGCTTTCTTT. The encoded protein is CASSLAGLTEAFF.

The chain has TRBV7-2 and TRBJ2-3; 10 bases line up with TRBD2. V trimming: 4 bases; J trimming: 4 bases; junction bases outside the gene matches: 8. The germline V gene has CDR1 SGHTA and CDR2 FQGNSA. The CDR3 spans 16 residues. This CDR3 is CASSSISGGSADTQYF. As DNA, the CDR3 is TGTGCCAGCAGCTCGATTAGCGGGGGGAGCGCAGATACGCAGTATTTT.

The J gene is TRBJ2-1, the V gene TRBV5-4; D is uncertain. CDR3 length: 14 amino acids. The germline V and J ends were trimmed by 0 bases and 5 bases, with 9 bases remaining between them. Looked up from germline, CDR1 is SGHNT and CDR2 is YYREEE (reference sequence). The CDR3 protein is CASSLVSPNNEQFF. CDR3 bases: TGTGCCAGCAGCTTGGTTAGCCCTAACAATGAGCAGTTCTTC.

This clone turned up a few times. The V call is TRBV19, the J call TRBJ1-2, with 9 nucleotides matching TRBD1. Germline loops: CDR1 LNHDA, CDR2 SQIVND (reference sequence). V shed 10 bases and J 2 bases; nucleotides not matched to a gene: 8. The CDR3 has 14 residues. The CDR3 protein is CATLVGQGNYGYTF. The CDR3 DNA reads as TGTGCCACACTGGTGGGACAGGGAAACTATGGCTACACCTTC.

Here the CDR3 DNA reads TGTGCCAGCAGCATCGACAGAGAGACTAATCAGCCCCAGCATTTT. Translated: CASSIDRETNQPQHF. The chain uses TRBV7-8 and TRBJ1-5; weak D call: TRBD1 (5 bases). Per the germline V gene, CDR1 is SGHVS and CDR2 is FQNEAQ. Trimming shortened V by 5 bases and J by 4 bases, and 15 bases separated the two germline ends. This CDR3 contains 15 residues. Full variable domain (remainder filled in from reference TRBV7-8 and TRBJ1-5): GAGVSQSPRYKVAKRGQDVALRCDPISGHVSLFWYQQALGQGPEFLTYFQNEAQLDKSGLPSDRFFAERPEGSVSTLKIQRTQQEDSAVYLCASSIDRETNQPQHFGDGTRLSIL.

With respect to this clone: In the same sample, other DNA sequences code for this CDR3. The rearrangement links TRBV9 to TRBJ1-3; D gene unclear. The CDR3 has 14 amino acids. V shed 0 bases and J shed 0 bases, with 4 bases lying between them. The V gene's germline CDR1 is SGDLS and CDR2 YYNGEE. CDR3 nucleotides: TGTGCCAGCAGCGTAGGGAGCTCTGGAAACACCATATATTTT. Translating gives CASSVGSSGNTIYF.

This chain uses TRBV18 with TRBJ1-1; D is unclear. The germline V gene encodes CDR1 KGHSH and CDR2 LQKENI. There are 14 residues in the CDR3. V lost 3 bases and J 2 bases, leaving 10 bases between the germline ends. CDR3 DNA: TGTGCCAGCTCACCTATCGAGGGTAACACTGAAGCTTTCTTT. It is translated as CASSPIEGNTEAFF.

J is TRBJ2-1 and V is TRBV6-7; 16 bases fit TRBD2. TRBV6-7 is an open reading frame whose function is uncertain. The length of the CDR3 is 17 residues. Unmatched junction bases numbered 15, after V lost 10 bases and J lost 9 bases. The CDR3 loop reads CATTPGLAGGYRSEQFF. CDR3 in DNA: TGTGCCACCACGCCGGGACTAGCGGGGGGGTATCGGAGTGAGCAGTTCTTC.

Only one count was recorded for this clone. The genes are TRBV5-1 and TRBJ1-1; TRBD1 aligns across 8 bases. The CDR3 spans 14 residues. Trimming removed 4 bases from V and 4 bases from J; junction bases left unmatched: 6. The germline CDR1 and CDR2 sequences are SGHRS and YFSETQ. In DNA form, the CDR3 reads TGCGCCAGCAGCCAAGACAGGGGCGGCACTGAAGCTTTCTTT. Translating gives CASSQDRGGTEAFF.

J is TRBJ1-1 and V is TRBV18; D uncertain. Germline V gives CDR1 KGHSH, CDR2 LQKENI. Trimming stripped 2 bases from V and 5 bases from J, with 9 bases between. The length of the CDR3 is 13 residues. The CDR3 coding sequence is TGTGCCAGCTCACCAGGGGAGGCAACTGAAGCTTTCTTT. Translated, it gives CASSPGEATEAFF.

The chain combines TRBV3-1 (or the pseudogene TRBV3-2) with TRBJ2-7, with 14 bases fitting TRBD2. There are 15 residues in the CDR3. CDR1 is LGHDT, CDR2 YNNKEL, per germline (reference sequence). V shed 4 bases, J shed 3 bases, and the junction held 2 bases outside the gene matches. The CDR3 region is CASSPGTSGSYEQYF. For the CDR3, the DNA is TGTGCCAGCAGCCCAGGGACTAGCGGGAGCTACGAGCAGTACTTC.

V is TRBV15 and J is TRBJ2-1; a possible D gene is TRBD1 (5 bases). The CDR3 has 14 amino acids. Germline V gives CDR1 LNHNV, CDR2 YYDKDF (reference sequence). V gave up 5 bases and J gave up 5 bases, with 13 bases separating them. The chain's CDR3 is CATSAIPGNNEQFF. For the CDR3, the DNA is TGTGCCACCAGCGCCATACCAGGGAACAATGAGCAGTTCTTC.

This clone has more than one count but fewer than ten. The chain uses TRBV14 and TRBJ2-4; 9 positions match TRBD1. The ends lost 4 bases at V and 7 bases at J; junction bases unmatched: 8. CDR1 is SGHDN and CDR2 is FVKESK in the germline V gene. The CDR3 totals 15 residues. Written as DNA, the CDR3 is TGTGCCAGCAGCCCCCACAGGGGGCCTTTGAACATTCAGTACTTC. Its translation is CASSPHRGPLNIQYF.